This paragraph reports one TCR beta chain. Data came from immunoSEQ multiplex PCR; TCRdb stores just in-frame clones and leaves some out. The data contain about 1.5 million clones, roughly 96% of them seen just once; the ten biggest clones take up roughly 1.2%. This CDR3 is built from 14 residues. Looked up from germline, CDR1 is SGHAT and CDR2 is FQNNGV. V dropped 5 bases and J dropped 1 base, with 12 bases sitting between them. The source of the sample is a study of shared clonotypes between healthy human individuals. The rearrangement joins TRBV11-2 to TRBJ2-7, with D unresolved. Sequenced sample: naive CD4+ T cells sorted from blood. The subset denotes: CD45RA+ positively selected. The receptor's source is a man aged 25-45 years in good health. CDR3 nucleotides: TGTGCCAGCAGCGGTGTTCAGGTTTCCTACGAGCAGTACTTC. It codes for CASSGVQVSYEQYF.